These 22 T cell receptor beta chains were all obtained from the same sample, sequenced in a study of cytomegalovirus exposure and HLA in healthy donors. 60 Vbeta and 13 Jbeta primers were used in PCR. Only in-frame clones appear in the TCRdb table, and some are missing; sequencing was by immunoSEQ multiplex PCR. Of 200,000 or so clones listed, 84% are singletons. Material: PBMCs. Every receptor here comes from a boy younger than 18 in good health and CMV-seronegative.

The rearrangement uses TRBV18 and TRBJ2-5; 9 bases fit TRBD1. Germline V gives CDR1 KGHSH, CDR2 LQKENI. With V trimmed by 4 bases and J by 5 bases, 11 bases remained unmatched. The CDR3 loop spans 16 amino acids. The CDR3 is CASSHTGTGIEETQYF. In nucleotides, the CDR3 is TGTGCCAGCTCACACACTGGGACAGGGATAGAGGAGACCCAGTACTTC.

The V and J genes are TRBV2 and TRBJ1-5; D gene uncertain. The CDR3 consists of 13 residues. Trimming took 4 bases from V and 8 from J, leaving 12 bases between them. Germline CDR1 and CDR2: SNHLY and FYNNEI. CDR3 sequence reads: CASSVGGIEPQHF. The CDR3 nucleotides are TGTGCCAGCAGTGTAGGAGGGATTGAGCCCCAGCATTTT. Together with reference TRBV2 and TRBJ1-5, the CDR3 gives the full variable domain: EPEVTQTPSHQVTQMGQEVILRCVPISNHLYFYWYRQILGQKVEFLVSFYNNEISEKSEIFDDQFSVERPDGSNFTLKIRSTKLEDSAMYFCASSVGGIEPQHFGDGTRLSIL.

The chain links TRBV9 to TRBJ2-1, with 10 nucleotides matching TRBD1. The V and J ends lost 0 bases and 7 bases, in that order; junction bases with no gene match: 16. CDR3 length: 19 residues. In germline, CDR1 is SGDLS, CDR2 YYNGEE. This CDR3 is CASSVGVLSRQGARNEQFF. Here the CDR3 DNA reads TGTGCCAGCAGCGTAGGCGTTTTAAGCCGACAGGGGGCACGAAATGAGCAGTTCTTC. Full variable domain (missing parts from reference TRBV9 and TRBJ2-1): DSGVTQTPKHLITATGQRVTLRCSPRSGDLSVYWYQQSLDQGLQFLIQYYNGEERAKGNILERFSAQQFPDLHSELNLSSLELGDSALYFCASSVGVLSRQGARNEQFFGPGTRLTVL.

This chain links TRBV7-6 with TRBJ1-2, with no clear D. This CDR3 is 18 amino acids long. Per the germline V gene, CDR1 is SGHVS and CDR2 is FNYEAQ. V lost 7 bases and J lost 3, with 27 bases in between. The CDR3 is CASILLGSEQRNHYGYTF. The CDR3 region has the DNA TGTGCCAGCATCCTACTAGGCTCCGAACAGAGGAACCACTATGGCTACACCTTC.

This chain joins TRBV5-6 and TRBJ2-3; a possible D gene is TRBD2 (6 bases). CDR3 length equals 15 residues. Germline V CDR1 and CDR2: SGHDT, YYEEEE. Trimming left V 1 base short and J 2 bases short, with 11 bases between. Written as DNA, the CDR3 is TGTGCCAGCAGCTTGTATGCGGGGATCACAGATACGCAGTATTTT. Translation gives CASSLYAGITDTQYF.

This chain joins TRBV7-9 and TRBJ2-1, with D tentatively TRBD1 (5 bases). Trimming cost V 7 bases and J 4 bases, with 11 bases left between them. Germline assignment: CDR1 SEHNR and CDR2 FQNEAQ (reference sequence). The CDR3 extends over 13 amino acids. CDR3 region: CASIGRAYNEQFF. In DNA form, the CDR3 reads TGTGCCAGCATAGGCAGGGCTTACAATGAGCAGTTCTTC.

V and J are TRBV18 and TRBJ2-1, with a possible D match to TRBD2 (5 bases). The CDR3 has 15 residues. The ends were cut back, 0 bases at V and 0 bases at J, with 6 bases in the middle. Germline CDR1 and CDR2: KGHSH and LQKENI. CDR3 DNA sequence: TGTGCCAGCTCACCACCGGGGAGCTCCTACAATGAGCAGTTCTTC. Its protein product is CASSPPGSSYNEQFF.

The V and J genes are TRBV4-1 and TRBJ1-4; D remains ambiguous. The V gene lost 5 bases and the J gene lost 7 bases, with 20 bases spanning the gap. This CDR3 has 16 amino acids. Germline V gene sequence: CDR1 MGHRA, CDR2 YSYEKL. As DNA, the CDR3 is TGCGCCAGCAGCTTAACCTCGGCGGAGGGCAGTGAAAAACTGTTTTTT. Amino acids: CASSLTSAEGSEKLFF.

The gene calls are TRBV5-1 and TRBJ2-7, with 10 bases lining up with TRBD2. The J segment lost 0 bases and the V segment lost 1 base, leaving 4 bases of the junction unmatched. The CDR3 is 16 amino acids. CDR1 and CDR2 (germline): SGHRS, YFSETQ. CDR3 bases: TGCGCCAGCAGCTTGAGGGCTAGCGGGAGCTCCTACGAGCAGTACTTC. This gives the protein CASSLRASGSSYEQYF.

This rearrangement joins TRBV7-3 to TRBJ2-5; possibly TRBD2 for D (5 bases). This CDR3 region has 17 residues. Trimming took 5 bases from V and 1 from J, leaving 20 bases between them. Germline V gene sequence: CDR1 SGHTA, CDR2 FQGTGA. The CDR3 region is CASSRIGGSVGQETQYF. Here the CDR3 DNA reads TGTGCCAGCAGCCGAATAGGCGGTAGCGTGGGCCAAGAGACCCAGTACTTC. Based on the CDR3 plus reference TRBV7-3 and TRBJ2-5, the full variable domain is GAGVSQTPSNKVTEKGKYVELRCDPISGHTALYWYRQSLGQGPEFLIYFQGTGAADDSGLPNDRFFAVRPEGSVSTLKIQRTERGDSAVYLCASSRIGGSVGQETQYFGPGTRLLVL.

The chain is built from TRBV5-4 and TRBJ1-1, with TRBD1 as a possible D gene (6 bases). Trimming shortened V by 1 base and J by 6 bases, and 13 bases separated the two germline ends. CDR1 and CDR2 from the germline V gene are SGHNT and YYREEE (reference sequence). The CDR3 has 14 residues. The CDR3 DNA is TGTGCCAGCAGCTTGAGCGGGACAAACGCTGAAGCTTTCTTT. Translation gives CASSLSGTNAEAFF.

The genes are TRBV28 and TRBJ1-1, with unresolved D. This CDR3 is 13 amino acids long. Germline V CDR1 and CDR2: MDHEN, SYDVKM. Trimming cost V 3 bases and J 5 bases, with 10 bases left between them. This chain's CDR3 is CASSFSEETEAFF. CDR3 coding DNA: TGTGCCAGCAGTTTCAGTGAGGAAACTGAAGCTTTCTTT.

This clone was seen a handful of times. The chain is built from TRBV5-1 and TRBJ1-2; no firm D call. The V gene's germline CDR1 is SGHRS and CDR2 YFSETQ. V was pared by 4 bases and J by 6 bases, with 13 bases between. The CDR3 covers 13 residues. The CDR3 is CASSPGGIDGYTF. Written as DNA, the CDR3 is TGCGCCAGCAGCCCTGGAGGGATTGATGGCTACACCTTC. Supplemented by reference TRBV5-1 and TRBJ1-2, the full variable domain reads KAGVTQTPRYLIKTRGQQVTLSCSPISGHRSVSWYQQTPGQGLQFLFEYFSETQRNKGNFPGRFSGRQFSNSRSEMNVSTLELGDSALYLCASSPGGIDGYTFGSGTRLTVV.

V usage is TRBV30 and J usage is TRBJ1-2, with a possible D match to TRBD1 (5 bases). The CDR3 has 14 residues. CDR1 and CDR2 (germline): GTSNPN, SVGIG (reference sequence). V shed 0 bases and J shed 14 bases, with 22 bases lying between them. CDR3 coding DNA: TGTGCCTGGAGTGTACTGCCTGGGGGAGGCGGAGAGACCTTC. Residues: CAWSVLPGGGGETF.

This clone was seen just once. As DNA, the CDR3 is TGTGCCAGCAGTGACTCGGGACTAGCGGGGCACACAGATACGCAGTATTTT. It codes for CASSDSGLAGHTDTQYF. The rearrangement uses TRBV2 and TRBJ2-3, with 13 bases lining up with TRBD2. The CDR3 has 17 residues. The junction had 5 bases not matched to a gene; V was cut back by 3 bases and J by 2 bases. The germline V gene encodes CDR1 SNHLY and CDR2 FYNNEI.

The chain recombines TRBV5-4 with TRBJ2-5, with 7 nucleotides matching TRBD1. CDR3 size: 14 residues. In germline, CDR1 is SGHNT, CDR2 YYREEE (reference sequence). With V trimmed by 2 bases and J by 2 bases, 3 bases remained unmatched. The CDR3, as DNA: TGTGCCAGCAGCTTACAGGGGTTTCAAGAGACCCAGTACTTC. Translating it yields CASSLQGFQETQYF.

The V gene is TRBV6-4, the J gene TRBJ2-2; perhaps TRBD2 as D (6 bases). Trimming left V 10 bases short and J 4 bases short, with 13 bases between. CDR3 length: 13 residues. CDR1 is MRHNA, CDR2 SNTAGT, per germline. CDR3 bases: TGTGCCACTTCTAGCGATCCCACCGGGGAGCTGTTTTTT. This encodes CATSSDPTGELFF.

The chain carries TRBV11-3 and TRBJ2-2, with 7 bases fitting TRBD1. CDR1 is SGHNT and CDR2 is YENEEA in the germline V gene. V shed 5 bases and J 0 bases; nucleotides not matched to a gene: 6. The CDR3 covers 16 residues. The CDR3 bases are TGTGCCAGCAGCCCCGGGACAGCTACGAACACCGGGGAGCTGTTTTTT. It encodes CASSPGTATNTGELFF.

In this sample, this clone turned up once. An end of the junction does not agree with germline; a read error may underlie this. The J gene is TRBJ2-7, the V gene TRBV7-9; D might be TRBD1 (6 bases). Germline assignment: CDR1 SEHNR and CDR2 FQNEAQ (reference sequence). The CDR3 spans 14 residues. CDR3 in amino acids: CSSSFMGAAYEQYF. In DNA, the CDR3 is TGTTCCAGCAGCTTTATGGGGGCCGCCTACGAGCAGTACTTC.

The CDR3, as DNA: TGTGCCAGCAGCCGGGGGGGACTAGCCTACGAGCAGTACTTC. Protein sequence: CASSRGGLAYEQYF. V is TRBV27 and J is TRBJ2-7, with TRBD2 matching 8 bases. The CDR3 is 14 amino acids. The J segment lost 2 bases and the V segment lost 6 bases, leaving 6 bases of the junction unmatched. From germline, CDR1 is MNHEY and CDR2 SMNVEV (reference sequence).

V and J are TRBV6-5 and TRBJ2-1; 12 positions match TRBD1. V was clipped by 2 bases and J by 6 bases; unmatched bases: 5. Per germline, CDR1 MNHEY and CDR2 SVGAGI. This CDR3 is 16 amino acids long. The DNA for the CDR3 is TGTGCCAGCAGTTACCGTGGGACAGGGGGCCTCAATGAGCAGTTCTTC. Residues: CASSYRGTGGLNEQFF.

This rearrangement joins TRBV5-1 to TRBJ1-3; D possibly corresponds to TRBD1 (5 bases). Germline assignment: CDR1 SGHRS and CDR2 YFSETQ. The CDR3 sequence is 14 residues long. Trimming stripped 1 base from V and 2 bases from J, with 7 bases between. The CDR3 here is CASSLRGTGNTIYF. As DNA, the CDR3 is TGCGCCAGCAGCTTGCGGGGGACTGGAAACACCATATATTTT.